Shown below are 2 T cell receptor beta chains from a single sample sequenced in a study of human T cells and chemical hapten exposure. Time point described: patch test 1, 2 weeks after DPC sensitization. The treatment here: therapeutic diphenylcyclopropenone sensitization with weekly scalp DPC. TCRdb analysed the RACE reads with MiXCR anew, one entry per CDR3 protein. This sample has about 100,000 distinct CDR3 sequences, with 11% found just once. The sample here was whole blood, taken in connection with sensitization to the hapten diphenylcyclopropenone (DPC). The source of these receptors is a woman aged 35 to 49 with alopecia areata. Some clones in this sample may be carry-over from other donors' samples.

There are many counts of this clonotype. The CDR3 region is CASSGRPVDNEQFF. The CDR3 nucleotides read TGTGCCAGTAGTGGAAGACCTGTTGACAATGAGCAGTTCTTC. This chain uses TRBV19 with TRBJ2-1; D gene uncertain. Germline lookup yields CDR1 LNHDA and CDR2 SQIVND (reference sequence). Trimming took 5 bases from V and 5 from J, leaving 13 bases between them. This CDR3 has 14 residues.

This clonotype was counted between two and nine times. The gene calls are TRBV29-1 and TRBJ2-3; the D gene is possibly TRBD1 (5 bases). The CDR3 has 11 residues. Trimming took 6 bases from V and 6 from J, leaving 10 bases between them. CDR1 is SQVTM, CDR2 ANQGSEA, per germline. The CDR3: CSVGLSDTQYF. DNA for the CDR3: TGCAGCGTGGGGCTTTCCGATACGCAGTATTTT.